This T cell receptor (beta chain) was captured in a study of blood T cell repertoires in COVID-19. Study-level background: In each case, the material was cDNA or gDNA derived from T cells, B-cell-depleted T cells, or PBMCs.

The V gene end was trimmed by 6 bases and the J gene end by 3 bases; junction bases not matched to a gene: 5. Germline CDR1 and CDR2: KGHSH and LQKENI. This CDR3 is built from 14 residues. In the original analysis: Amplifying reference gene primers gave estimates of nucleated cell counts. TCRdb's table, derived via immunoSEQ multiplex PCR, lists solely in-frame clones and lacks some. D and trimming were read from the DNA, whereas the V and J calls and clone size are those reported in that table. The sample lists some 200,000 clones; about 80% were seen once. Source material: peripheral blood. The chain links TRBV18 to TRBJ2-5, with 9 bases aligning to TRBD1. This clonotype originated in a human donor with acute or convalescent COVID-19. The donor label of this sample is uncertain. For the CDR3, the DNA is TGTGCCAGCTCCCGGTGGACAGGGGAAGAGACCCAGTACTTC. Its translation is CASSRWTGEETQYF.